This is a list of T cell receptor beta chains from one sample in a study of T cell changes during pregnancy in multiple sclerosis. Here immunoSEQ multiplex PCR was the method, and the copy in TCRdb shows in-frame clones only, minus some. Of tens of thousands of clones listed, 85% to 95% are singletons. The input for sequencing was peripheral blood, taken in the second trimester of pregnancy. These receptors were collected from a female donor in good health, enrolled as a control in a pregnancy study. CDR3s include the opening cysteine and the closing phenylalanine or tryptophan. Each record gives: clone size, D gene, J gene, V gene, CDR3 protein, CDR3 DNA. A D gene is named only where the DNA matches it firmly. The size entry is marked missing in some rows and otherwise reads once, few, many or a size class.

>-|-|TRBJ2-1|TRBV7-6
CASSLGGLNEQFF
TGTGCCAGCAGCTTAGGCGGACTAAATGAGCAGTTCTTC
>-|-|TRBJ1-1|TRBV6-6
CASSLGWNTEAFF
TGTGCCAGCAGTCTCGGGTGGAACACTGAAGCTTTCTTT
>-|TRBD1|TRBJ2-1|TRBV29-1
CSVFPGTGDFYNEQFF
TGCAGCGTTTTTCCCGGGACAGGGGACTTCTACAATGAGCAGTTCTTC
>-|-|TRBJ1-2|TRBV19
CASSIDLEAEGGYTF
TGTGCCAGTAGTATAGATCTGGAGGCGGAAGGTGGCTACACCTTC
>few|-|TRBJ1-2|TRBV6-5
CASNRFAGASSGYTF
TGTGCCAGCAACCGTTTCGCGGGGGCGTCGAGTGGCTACACCTTC
>-|-|TRBJ2-6|TRBV5-6
CASSTTAGANVLTF
TGTGCCAGCAGCACGACAGCCGGGGCCAACGTCCTGACTTTC
>-|-|TRBJ1-2|TRBV5-8
CASSWGPSSDGYTF
TGTGCCAGCAGCTGGGGGCCGTCCTCTGACGGCTACACCTTC
>-|-|TRBJ1-5|TRBV2
CASSPTGSGGYQPQHF
TGTGCCAGCAGTCCTACAGGGAGCGGAGGATACCAGCCCCAGCATTTT
>-|-|TRBJ2-7|TRBV21-1
CASTERETHSSYEQYF
TGTGCCAGCACCGAAAGGGAGACCCACTCATCCTACGAGCAGTACTTC
>-|-|TRBJ1-2|TRBV5-6
CASSLDGDNYGYTF
TGTGCCAGCAGCTTGGACGGGGATAACTATGGCTACACCTTC
>-|-|TRBJ1-2|TRBV6-5
CASSEGQSAYTF
TGTGCCAGCAGTGAAGGACAGTCGGCCTACACCTTC
>-|TRBD1|TRBJ1-2|TRBV19
CASEKWAGQGDSGGYTF
TGTGCCAGTGAAAAATGGGCGGGACAGGGGGACTCCGGGGGCTACACCTTC
>-|-|TRBJ1-5|TRBV30
CAWSVVSVDQPQHF
TGTGCCTGGAGTGTAGTTTCGGTAGATCAGCCCCAGCATTTT
>-|-|TRBJ1-2|TRBV5-1
CASSFDGVYGYTF
TGCGCCAGCAGCTTCGACGGAGTCTATGGCTACACCTTC
>-|-|TRBJ2-5|TRBV2
CASILGGFGETQYF
TGTGCCAGCATCCTAGGGGGATTCGGGGAGACCCAGTACTTC
>once|-|TRBJ2-6|TRBV30
CAWSRGTGANVLTF
TGTGCCTGGAGTCGGGGGACCGGGGCCAACGTCCTGACTTTC
>-|-|TRBJ2-7|TRBV25-1
CASSYDRRSSYEQYF
TGTGCCAGCAGTTATGACAGGCGAAGCTCCTACGAGCAGTACTTC
>-|-|TRBJ1-1|TRBV27
CASSFGAFF
TGTGCCAGCAGTTTCGGAGCTTTCTTT
>-|-|TRBJ2-3|TRBV7-2
CASSLVGLATDTQYF
TGTGCCAGCAGCTTAGTAGGCCTAGCCACAGATACGCAGTATTTT
>-|-|TRBJ1-6|TRBV30
CAWSMRESYNSPLHF
TGTGCCTGGAGTATGAGGGAGTCCTATAATTCACCCCTCCACTTT
>-|-|TRBJ1-2|TRBV6-5
CASSYSHRVNYGYTF
TGTGCCAGCAGTTACTCACACAGGGTTAACTATGGCTACACCTTC
>few|-|TRBJ1-1|TRBV30
CAWNGAGADTEAFF
TGTGCCTGGAATGGTGCGGGGGCGGACACTGAAGCTTTCTTT
>once|-|TRBJ2-7|TRBV2
CASSVGLEQYF
TGTGCCAGCAGTGTGGGGCTCGAGCAGTACTTC
>-|TRBD1|TRBJ1-6|TRBV14
CASSHQLTGSQAELVSPLHF
TGTGCCAGCAGCCACCAATTGACAGGGTCCCAAGCCGAGCTCGTTTCACCCCTCCACTTT
>-|-|TRBJ1-2|TRBV7-9
CASSSGTGITNYGYTF
TGTGCCAGCAGCTCCGGAACAGGGATAACTAACTATGGCTACACCTTC
>-|-|TRBJ1-4|TRBV4-2
CASSQGGGGTTNEKLFF
TGTGCCAGCAGCCAAGGCGGGGGGGGAACGACTAATGAAAAACTGTTTTTT
>-|-|TRBJ1-4|TRBV7-6
CASSLWVGGTNEKLFF
TGTGCCAGCAGCCTCTGGGTCGGGGGAACTAATGAAAAACTGTTTTTT
>-|-|TRBJ1-2|TRBV6-4
CASSDSAGLHYGYTF
TGTGCCAGCAGTGACTCGGCAGGGCTCCACTATGGCTACACCTTC
>-|-|TRBJ1-6|TRBV6-5
CASSPGGHLTSPLHF
TGTGCCAGCAGTCCGGGAGGACATCTTACTTCACCCCTCCACTTT
>-|TRBD2|TRBJ2-5|TRBV9
CASSPGLAGSQETQYF
TGTGCCAGCAGCCCGGGACTAGCGGGGAGCCAAGAGACCCAGTACTTC
>-|-|TRBJ2-5|TRBV13
CASSLGIVAETQYF
TGTGCCAGCAGCTTAGGGATTGTGGCAGAGACCCAGTACTTC
>once|-|TRBJ2-1|TRBV9
CASSVAAAGTYNEQFF
TGTGCCAGCAGCGTAGCTGCCGCGGGAACCTACAATGAGCAGTTCTTC
>-|-|TRBJ1-2|TRBV6-5
CASSPGQSPYGYTF
TGTGCCAGCAGTCCCGGACAGTCTCCTTATGGCTACACCTTC
>-|-|TRBJ2-3|TRBV5-4
CASGGAVTDTQYF
TGTGCCAGCGGTGGGGCCGTCACAGATACGCAGTATTTT
>-|-|TRBJ1-2|TRBV21-1
CASSKALAGGDGYTF
TGTGCCAGCAGCAAAGCGCTGGCAGGGGGCGATGGCTACACCTTC